The next 31 T cell receptor beta chains were all read from a single sample in a study of control samples from healthy donors and cancer patients (TCRdb year 2020). Libraries were constructed by the immunoSEQ multiplex PCR assay. TCRdb's version of the immuneACCESS table is confined to in-frame rearrangements and falls short of the full clone set. An unresolved V gene accounts for under half of the shortfall where checked; the remainder is of unknown origin. The table for this sample lists 100,000 to 150,000 clones; approximately 92% of them were counted only once. The top ten constitute approximately 0.57% of the sample. Source material: PBMCs. The receptors stem from a man older than 75 with head and neck cancer.

The chain joins TRBV10-1 to TRBJ2-2; possible D gene TRBD1, 6 bases. V shed 3 bases and J shed 4 bases, with 9 bases lying between them. CDR1 and CDR2 (germline): WNHNN, SYGVQD (reference sequence). The CDR3 is made up of 14 amino acids. The CDR3 coding sequence is TGCGCCAGCAGTGACAGGGGACGCACCGGGGAGCTGTTTTTT. The encoded protein is CASSDRGRTGELFF.

This rearrangement joins TRBV7-6 to TRBJ2-7; weak D call: TRBD2 (6 bases). Per the germline V gene, CDR1 is SGHVS and CDR2 is FNYEAQ. V shed 1 base and J shed 3 bases, with 13 bases lying between them. The CDR3 consists of 15 residues. CDR3 sequence reads: CASSLVRGSIYEQYF. The CDR3 bases are TGTGCCAGCAGCTTAGTACGGGGGAGTATCTACGAGCAGTACTTC.

The chain uses TRBV5-5 and TRBJ1-2, with a possible D match to TRBD1 (6 bases). Germline V CDR1 and CDR2: SGHKS, YYEKEE (reference sequence). This CDR3 contains 15 residues. V lost 2 bases and J lost 2, with 13 bases in between. The CDR3 sequence: CASSFGQGRNYGYTF. The CDR3 DNA reads TGTGCCAGCAGCTTCGGGCAGGGGAGAAACTATGGCTACACCTTC.

The chain employs TRBV6-5 and TRBJ2-7; D remains ambiguous. V dropped 3 bases and J dropped 2 bases, with 14 bases sitting between them. CDR3 length: 15 amino acids. CDR1 and CDR2 from the germline V gene are MNHEY and SVGAGI. This CDR3 reads CASSYQAAGPYEQYF. The CDR3 nucleotides read TGTGCCAGCAGTTATCAGGCCGCTGGGCCCTACGAGCAGTACTTC.

This clone showed up just once. The J gene is TRBJ2-5, the V gene TRBV3-1 (or the pseudogene TRBV3-2), with a weak D call TRBD1 (5 bases). Trimming took 2 bases from V and 10 from J, leaving 11 bases between them. The length of the CDR3 is 12 residues. Germline CDR1 reads LGHDT; CDR2 reads YNNKEL (reference sequence). CDR3: CASSQTRANQYF. In DNA, the CDR3 is TGTGCCAGCAGCCAAACCAGGGCGAACCAGTACTTC.

V usage is TRBV2 and J usage is TRBJ1-1; D perhaps matches TRBD1 (6 bases). Deletions cut 6 bases from V and 13 bases from J, with 24 bases between. There are 14 residues in the CDR3. CDR1 is SNHLY and CDR2 is FYNNEI in the germline V gene. CDR3: CASRARNDRPGDFF. CDR3 in DNA: TGTGCCAGCAGAGCACGAAACGACAGGCCCGGGGATTTCTTT.

This chain links TRBV7-9 with TRBJ2-2, with D perhaps matching TRBD1 (6 bases). This CDR3 region has 14 residues. The V end was cut by 2 bases, the J end by 6 bases, with 10 bases between. Germline CDR1 SEHNR, CDR2 FQNEAQ (reference sequence). As DNA, the CDR3 is TGTGCCAGCAGCTTATATCAGGGGTCCGGGGAGCTGTTTTTT. Residues: CASSLYQGSGELFF.

The gene calls are TRBV19 and TRBJ1-1; the match to TRBD1 covers 10 bases. The CDR3 extends over 13 amino acids. Trimming cost V 7 bases and J 4 bases; bases outside gene matches: 3. From germline, CDR1 is LNHDA and CDR2 SQIVND (reference sequence). Written as DNA, the CDR3 is TGTGCCAGTACTAGGGACAGGGGCACTGAAGCTTTCTTT. This sequence encodes CASTRDRGTEAFF.

The J gene is TRBJ2-3, the V gene TRBV29-1; D tentatively fits TRBD1 or TRBD2 (6 bases each). The CDR3 has 12 residues. Trimming took off 4 bases at V and 9 bases at J, with 14 bases between the two ends. The germline CDR1 and CDR2 sequences are SQVTM and ANQGSEA. CDR3 in DNA: TGCAGCGTTGGTCTGAGGGGGGAGACGCAGTATTTT. Its translation: CSVGLRGETQYF.

The chain combines TRBV6-2 or TRBV6-3 with TRBJ2-5; D might be TRBD2 (6 bases). The CDR3 loop spans 15 amino acids. Looked up from germline, CDR1 is MNHEY and CDR2 is SVGEGT. Trimming stripped 5 bases from V and 7 bases from J, with 20 bases between. The CDR3 DNA reads as TGTGCCAGCAGTCCCCCCGGGACTCCCCGTCGGACCCAGTACTTC. Its translation: CASSPPGTPRRTQYF.

The CDR3 loop reads CASAPRDRGGYGYTF. In DNA, the CDR3 is TGTGCCAGTGCTCCCCGGGACAGGGGTGGCTATGGCTACACCTTC. V is TRBV19 and J is TRBJ1-2; TRBD1 matches 10 bases. This CDR3 is 15 amino acids long. After removal of 8 bases from V and 4 bases from J, the junction contained 10 bases not matched to a gene. The germline CDR1 and CDR2 sequences are LNHDA and SQIVND (reference sequence).

The J gene is TRBJ2-5, the V gene TRBV9; no definite D call. The V gene's germline CDR1 is SGDLS and CDR2 YYNGEE. The CDR3 covers 15 residues. V was cut by 7 bases and J by 4 bases, with 20 bases left in between. In DNA, the CDR3 is TGTGCCAGCGCCCAAAGCCTGACCGTTCCAGAGACCCAGTACTTC. Its translation is CASAQSLTVPETQYF. The variable domain in full, completed from reference TRBV9 and TRBJ2-5, reads DSGVTQTPKHLITATGQRVTLRCSPRSGDLSVYWYQQSLDQGLQFLIQYYNGEERAKGNILERFSAQQFPDLHSELNLSSLELGDSALYFCASAQSLTVPETQYFGPGTRLLVL.

This rearrangement joins TRBV5-4 to TRBJ2-5; 8 bases are shared with TRBD2. The germline gives CDR1 SGHNT, CDR2 YYREEE (reference sequence). The ends lost 4 bases at V and 5 bases at J; junction bases unmatched: 13. The length of the CDR3 is 16 residues. The CDR3 protein is CASSRGTRTTGETQYF. As DNA, the CDR3 is TGTGCCAGCAGCCGCGGGACTAGGACTACGGGGGAGACCCAGTACTTC.

In nucleotides, the CDR3 is TGCGCCAGCAGCTTACAACAGGGCCGAGGGGAGACCCAGTACTTC. Protein sequence: CASSLQQGRGETQYF. J is TRBJ2-5 and V is TRBV5-1; maybe TRBD1 (6 bases). Germline V lookup: CDR1 SGHRS, CDR2 YFSETQ. The CDR3 contains 15 residues. Trimming shortened V by 2 bases and J by 5 bases, and 16 bases separated the two germline ends.

In this sample, this clone turned up once. This chain uses TRBV12-3 or TRBV12-4 with TRBJ1-2; no reliable D call. There are 13 residues in the CDR3. V gave up 1 base and J gave up 2 bases, with 5 bases separating them. The DNA of the CDR3 is TGTGCCAGCAGTTTAGACAAGAACTATGGCTACACCTTC. This gives the protein CASSLDKNYGYTF.

V and J are TRBV2 and TRBJ1-1; D is undetermined. The V and J ends lost 4 bases and 0 bases respectively, with 9 bases between them. The CDR3 sequence is 14 residues long. In germline, CDR1 is SNHLY, CDR2 FYNNEI. The CDR3 coding sequence is TGTGCCAGCAGTGGGGAACAGATGAACACTGAAGCTTTCTTT. This translates into CASSGEQMNTEAFF.

V and J are TRBV6-5 and TRBJ1-5; possible D gene TRBD1, 6 bases. The germline CDR1 and CDR2 sequences are MNHEY and SVGAGI. CDR3 size: 13 residues. The V and J ends lost 9 bases and 4 bases respectively, with 13 bases between them. In nucleotides, the CDR3 is TGTGCCAGTGGAACAGGGATAAATCAGCCCCAGCATTTT. It specifies CASGTGINQPQHF.

The rearrangement joins TRBV2 to TRBJ1-1; D gene unclear. Trimming shortened V by 5 bases and J by 1 base, and 11 bases separated the two germline ends. Germline CDR1 reads SNHLY; CDR2 reads FYNNEI. The CDR3 is 14 residues long. The CDR3 protein is CASSPRVQNTEAFF. CDR3 DNA sequence: TGTGCCAGCAGTCCGCGGGTCCAGAACACTGAAGCTTTCTTT.

The count of this clone is one. This chain uses TRBV18 with TRBJ1-6; TRBD1 matches 7 bases. The germline CDR1 and CDR2 sequences are KGHSH and LQKENI. V was pared by 2 bases and J by 7 bases, with 8 bases of the junction left unmatched. The CDR3 totals 16 residues. The CDR3 loop is CASSPTSLQGNSPLHF. The CDR3 DNA follows: TGTGCCAGCTCACCAACATCTTTACAGGGGAATTCACCCCTCCACTTT.

V and J are TRBV10-3 and TRBJ1-1; 8 bases are shared with TRBD1. Germline V gives CDR1 ENHRY, CDR2 SYGVKD. The CDR3 is 13 amino acids. V lost 4 bases to trimming and J lost 6 bases; unmatched junction nucleotides: 4. CDR3 loop: CAISADRAPEAFF. CDR3 in DNA: TGTGCCATCAGTGCGGACAGGGCCCCTGAAGCTTTCTTT.

The J gene is TRBJ1-4, the V gene TRBV5-1; D might be TRBD1 (5 bases). From germline, CDR1 is SGHRS and CDR2 YFSETQ. The CDR3 extends over 14 amino acids. Trimming pared 5 bases from V and 5 bases from J, leaving 13 bases between. The CDR3 loop is CASRVGQPNEKLFF. The CDR3 nucleotides read TGCGCCAGCAGGGTGGGGCAGCCGAATGAAAAACTGTTTTTT.

The chain is built from TRBV19 and TRBJ1-4; weak D call: TRBD1 (5 bases). V lost 2 bases and J lost 6, with 13 bases in between. The CDR3 sequence is 15 residues long. Germline V gene data show CDR1 as LNHDA and CDR2 as SQIVND (reference sequence). The CDR3 protein is CASSIIGAQDEKLFF. The CDR3 DNA follows: TGTGCCAGTAGTATAATCGGGGCGCAGGATGAAAAACTGTTTTTT.

Points on this clone: One junction end disagrees with the germline gene, perhaps due to a read error. The chain joins TRBV28 to TRBJ1-2; D is undetermined. CDR3 length: 12 amino acids. Germline V CDR1 and CDR2: MDHEN, SYDVKM. CDR3 amino acids: CASSLTVYGHTF. DNA of the CDR3: TGTGCCAGCAGTTTAACGGTCTATGGCCACACCTTC.

The V and J genes are TRBV30 and TRBJ1-1; no reliable D call. The CDR3 consists of 12 residues. Germline CDR1 reads GTSNPN; CDR2 reads SVGIG (reference sequence). With 2 bases removed from V and 4 bases from J, the gap between germline ends came to 8 bases. The CDR3 loop is CAWSPGGTEAFF. The CDR3 bases are TGTGCCTGGAGTCCGGGAGGCACTGAAGCTTTCTTT. Based on the CDR3 plus reference TRBV30 and TRBJ1-1, the full variable domain is SQTIHQWPATLVQPVGSPLSLECTVEGTSNPNLYWYRQAAGRGLQLLFYSVGIGQISSEVPQNLSASRPQDRQFILSSKKLLLSDSGFYLCAWSPGGTEAFFGQGTRLTVV.

This rearrangement joins TRBV11-2 to TRBJ2-1, with D perhaps matching TRBD1 or TRBD2 (5 bases each). The germline V gene encodes CDR1 SGHAT and CDR2 FQNNGV. V shed 5 bases and J shed 4 bases, with 12 bases lying between them. This CDR3 has 14 amino acids. The CDR3 spells CASSPRDPYNEQFF. In DNA form, the CDR3 reads TGTGCCAGCAGCCCCCGGGACCCTTACAATGAGCAGTTCTTC.

V usage is TRBV7-2 and J usage is TRBJ2-7, with D perhaps being TRBD1 or TRBD2 (5 bases each). V lost 1 base and J 0 bases, leaving 16 bases between the germline ends. Germline V CDR1 and CDR2: SGHTA, FQGNSA. CDR3 size: 17 residues. CDR3 loop: CASSLVLGRDRSYEQYF. CDR3 nucleotides: TGTGCCAGCAGCTTAGTACTAGGCAGGGACCGCTCCTACGAGCAGTACTTC.

The chain has TRBV6-6 and TRBJ2-1; 7 bases match TRBD2. The CDR3 length is 14 residues. Germline CDR1 is MNHNY and CDR2 is SVGAGI (reference sequence). With 0 bases clipped from V and 8 bases from J, the junction kept 4 bases outside the gene matches. CDR3 protein: CASSYSGGIYEQFF. DNA for the CDR3: TGTGCCAGCAGTTACTCGGGGGGGATCTATGAGCAGTTCTTC.

The rearrangement uses TRBV14 and TRBJ2-4, with TRBD1 as a possible D gene (6 bases). CDR3 size: 14 residues. The germline gives CDR1 SGHDN, CDR2 FVKESK. Trimming pared 1 base from V and 4 bases from J, leaving 8 bases between. The CDR3 bases are TGTGCCAGCAGCCAAGCACAGGGTAAAAACATTCAGTACTTC. It encodes CASSQAQGKNIQYF.

J is TRBJ1-1 and V is TRBV10-1; TRBD1 might be the D (5 bases). CDR3 length equals 15 residues. V was trimmed by 3 bases and J by 2 bases, leaving 13 bases between them. Germline CDR1 is WNHNN and CDR2 is SYGVQD (reference sequence). This chain's CDR3 is CASSDPGTDNTEAFF. The CDR3 coding sequence is TGCGCCAGCAGTGATCCCGGGACCGACAACACTGAAGCTTTCTTT.

The J gene is TRBJ1-2, the V gene TRBV5-1; maybe TRBD1 (5 bases). This CDR3 comprises 13 residues. Trimming left V 5 bases short and J 8 bases short, with 16 bases between. Germline V lookup: CDR1 SGHRS, CDR2 YFSETQ. The CDR3 loop reads CASSPGPTGGYTF. CDR3 bases: TGCGCCAGCAGTCCGGGGCCGACGGGAGGCTACACCTTC.

The rearrangement uses TRBV12-5 and TRBJ2-7; the D call may be TRBD1 or TRBD2 (5 bases each). Germline V gives CDR1 LGHNT, CDR2 FRNRAP. V lost 2 bases and J 1 base, leaving 12 bases between the germline ends. The CDR3 length is 15 residues. CDR3 coding DNA: TGTGCTAGTGGTTTGTCCCGGGACGGATCCTACGAGCAGTACTTC. It encodes CASGLSRDGSYEQYF.